By frequency in the sample, the clone carrying this TCR delta chain is hyperexpanded. Other DNA sequences within the sample encode an identical CDR3. The data were obtained in a study of gamma-delta T cells after stem cell transplantation. Germline CDR1 is GEAIGNYY and CDR2 is EKD. V was pared by 0 bases and J by 4 bases, with 9 bases of the junction left unmatched. The CDR3 contains 17 residues. TCRdb ran CATT on the RT-PCR reads. The table includes roughly 510 delta-chain clones, approximately 15% detected once. The sequence was collected from a human donor. It is not recorded whose cells these are; they may come from a transplant donor. The V gene is TRDV2, the J gene TRDJ1, with TRDD3 matching over 11 bases. Sequencing was performed on gamma-delta T cells. CDR3 bases: TGTGCCTGTGACACCGTAACGTCTGGGGGATACTACGATAAACTCATCTTT. As protein: CACDTVTSGGYYDKLIF.